A single T cell receptor beta chain is shown here with its context. This sample was taken from a study of blood T cell repertoires in COVID-19. As for the study in general: Samples of COVID-19 (acute and convalescent) were obtained from the United States, Italy and Spain.

Per the original methods: Using reference gene primer amplification, nucleated cell counts were estimated. Clones were sequenced by immunoSEQ multiplex PCR, and TCRdb holds only the in-frame ones, with some missing. The V and J calls and clone size were taken over from that table, and D and trimming were inferred from the DNA. The table has 250,000 to 300,000 clones, 90% to 95% seen once; the top ten hold approximately 2%. Patients in Seattle were enrolled during active infection, then followed longitudinally. The source of this sequence is a woman aged 25 to 45 with COVID-19, enrolled during active disease. The sample comprised peripheral blood.

The CDR3 DNA is TGTGCCACCAGTGCCAGCGGTAACTACAATGAGCAGTTCTTC. Amino acids: CATSASGNYNEQFF. This chain links TRBV24-1 with TRBJ2-1; a weak D match, TRBD2 (5 bases). The ends were cut back, 5 bases at V and 3 bases at J, with 10 bases in the middle. CDR1 is KGHDR, CDR2 SFDVKD, per germline. CDR3 length equals 14 residues.